One sample yielded the 30 T cell receptor beta chains listed below, sequenced in a study of shared clonotypes between healthy human individuals. TCRdb's copy holds only in-frame clones and misses some; the assay was immunoSEQ multiplex PCR. The sample lists 950,000 to 1,200,000 clones, roughly 77% seen once, with approximately 0.9% in the top ten. The material sequenced was memory CD4+ T cells from PBMCs. Noted subset: CD45RA-negative fraction. The receptors come from a man younger than 35 in good health. Some clones in this sample may be carry-over from other donors' samples.

This clone is a singleton in its sample. This chain connects TRBV5-1 to TRBJ2-7, with D possibly matching TRBD1 (7 bases). V dropped 4 bases and J dropped 5 bases, with 19 bases sitting between them. The CDR3 is 15 amino acids. Germline V gene lookup returns CDR1 SGHRS and CDR2 YFSETQ. The CDR3: CASSRDPGGKNEQYF. The CDR3 nucleotides read TGCGCCAGCAGCCGCGACCCAGGGGGGAAAAACGAGCAGTACTTC.

The J gene is TRBJ2-7, the V gene TRBV2; tentative D call: TRBD2 (6 bases). Germline CDR1 reads SNHLY; CDR2 reads FYNNEI. V lost 9 bases, J lost 0 bases, and 12 bases lay in between. The length of the CDR3 is 13 residues. The CDR3 spells CASIRRGSYEQYF. DNA for the CDR3: TGTGCCAGTATTCGGCGGGGCTCCTACGAGCAGTACTTC.

The V and J genes are TRBV7-8 and TRBJ1-1; perhaps TRBD1 as D (6 bases). CDR1 and CDR2 from the germline V gene are SGHVS and FQNEAQ. Trimming removed 0 bases at V and 4 bases at J, with 15 bases between. This CDR3 has 16 amino acids. The CDR3 spells CASSLAGQPRGTEAFF. The CDR3 DNA is TGTGCCAGCAGCTTAGCAGGACAGCCTAGGGGCACTGAAGCTTTCTTT.

The V call is TRBV2, the J call TRBJ2-7; 10 nucleotides match TRBD1. The germline CDR1 and CDR2 sequences are SNHLY and FYNNEI. V lost 8 bases and J lost 1; bases outside the gene matches: 5. This CDR3 comprises 14 residues. The CDR3 region has the DNA TGTGCCAGCGGTAGGACAGGGGGGTCCTACGAGCAGTACTTC. Protein sequence: CASGRTGGSYEQYF.

The CDR3 region is CAISPGTDSYEQYF. CDR3 sequence (DNA): TGTGCCATCAGCCCCGGGACAGACTCCTACGAGCAGTACTTC. J is TRBJ2-7 and V is TRBV10-3; TRBD1 matches at 7 bases. V lost 6 bases to trimming and J lost 0 bases; unmatched junction nucleotides: 5. The CDR3 totals 14 residues. Germline-derived CDR1 and CDR2 are ENHRY and SYGVKD.

CDR3: CASSDSGQGAKDTQYF. The CDR3 DNA follows: TGTGCCAGCAGTGACTCGGGACAGGGGGCTAAAGATACGCAGTATTTT. The chain is built from TRBV25-1 and TRBJ2-3; 12 bases line up with TRBD1. Germline CDR1 and CDR2: MGHDK and SYGVNS. The CDR3 loop spans 16 amino acids. V was clipped by 3 bases and J by 5 bases; unmatched bases: 6.

This chain joins TRBV19 and TRBJ1-3; TRBD1 might be the D (6 bases). The CDR3 length is 14 residues. Germline CDR1 is LNHDA and CDR2 is SQIVND (reference sequence). Trimming stripped 5 bases from V and 4 bases from J, with 12 bases between. CDR3: CASSLQGSGNTIYF. CDR3 bases: TGTGCCAGTAGTCTACAGGGATCCGGAAACACCATATATTTT.

The chain joins TRBV7-6 to TRBJ2-1, with 7 bases aligning to TRBD2. The CDR3 runs to 14 residues. Germline CDR1 SGHVS, CDR2 FNYEAQ. The junction had 3 bases not matched to a gene; V was cut back by 4 bases and J by 3 bases. The CDR3 loop reads CASSSGGIYNEQFF. The CDR3 DNA follows: TGTGCCAGCAGCTCGGGAGGTATCTACAATGAGCAGTTCTTC.

V gene TRBV19 combines with J gene TRBJ2-3, with 9 bases matching TRBD2. The germline V gene has CDR1 LNHDA and CDR2 SQIVND (reference sequence). The CDR3 spans 17 residues. The junction had 8 bases not matched to a gene; V was cut back by 0 bases and J by 4 bases. The chain's CDR3 is CASSIEVSGLAADTQYF. In DNA form, the CDR3 reads TGTGCCAGTAGTATAGAAGTCTCGGGACTAGCTGCAGATACGCAGTATTTT.

The J gene is TRBJ2-5, the V gene TRBV5-1, with TRBD1 identical over 7 bases. The tail of the sequence fits TRBJ2-7 better, so the J call may be wrong. From germline, CDR1 is SGHRS and CDR2 YFSETQ. The CDR3 loop spans 13 amino acids. The CDR3 nucleotides are TGCGCCAGCAGCTCTTCAGGGGGTTACGAGCAGTACTTC. This translates into CASSSSGGYEQYF.

As for this clone: A much larger clone lies a single base off, so this may be a read error. CDR3 DNA sequence: TGTGCCAGCAGCCCGAGGGACGGGGGGGATACCCAGTACTTC. Translating gives CASSPRDGGDTQYF. The V and J genes are TRBV4-1 and TRBJ2-5; 8 bases are shared with TRBD2. This CDR3 region has 14 residues. In germline, CDR1 is MGHRA, CDR2 YSYEKL.

The genes are TRBV10-3 and TRBJ1-2, with 9 bases lining up with TRBD1. The V gene end was trimmed by 3 bases and the J gene end by 2 bases; junction bases not matched to a gene: 13. CDR1 is ENHRY, CDR2 SYGVKD, per germline. The CDR3 totals 18 residues. Here the CDR3 DNA reads TGTGCCATCAGTGAACCACCGGGACAGGGTATTCTCAACTATGGCTACACCTTC. Translation gives CAISEPPGQGILNYGYTF.

This clone was recorded a few times. Other DNA sequences in this sample translate to the same CDR3. V usage is TRBV28 and J usage is TRBJ2-7; 9 nucleotides line up with TRBD1. Trimming took 6 bases from V and 3 from J; bases not matched to a gene: 6. Looked up from germline, CDR1 is MDHEN and CDR2 is SYDVKM. This CDR3 is 14 amino acids long. CDR3 sequence (DNA): TGTGCCAGCAGCCCCCCGGACAGGGGCTACGAGCAGTACTTC. Protein product: CASSPPDRGYEQYF.

The V call is TRBV14, the J call TRBJ1-1; perhaps TRBD1 as D (5 bases). The CDR3 extends over 14 amino acids. The germline V gene has CDR1 SGHDN and CDR2 FVKESK. The V and J ends lost 6 bases and 4 bases respectively, with 15 bases between them. The CDR3 sequence: CASSRSTGGTEAFF. DNA of the CDR3: TGTGCCAGCAGTCGTAGCACAGGTGGCACTGAAGCTTTCTTT. Complete variable domain (other parts from reference TRBV14 and TRBJ1-1): EAGVTQFPSHSVIEKGQTVTLRCDPISGHDNLYWYRRVMGKEIKFLLHFVKESKQDESGMPNNRFLAERTGGTYSTLKVQPAELEDSGVYFCASSRSTGGTEAFFGQGTRLTVV.

Turning to this clone: The junction departs from germline at one end; a sequencing error may be responsible. This chain connects TRBV7-2 to TRBJ1-1, with 9 positions matching TRBD1. The germline V gene has CDR1 SGHTA and CDR2 FQGNSA. The CDR3 contains 12 residues. CDR3 sequence: CASSLGFRDRAF. CDR3 in DNA: TGTGCCAGCAGCTTAGGGTTCAGGGACAGGGCCTTT.

The chain couples TRBV7-2 to TRBJ1-5; possible D gene TRBD1, 5 bases. V lost 5 bases and J lost 10, with 24 bases in between. The germline V gene encodes CDR1 SGHTA and CDR2 FQGNSA. The CDR3 extends over 16 amino acids. The CDR3 sequence is CASSLLGGRVGVPQHF. In DNA, the CDR3 is TGTGCCAGCAGCCTATTAGGTGGCAGGGTGGGTGTACCCCAGCATTTT.

The chain has TRBV28 and TRBJ1-1; a weak D match, TRBD1 (6 bases). Trimming cost V 7 bases and J 8 bases, with 17 bases left between them. Germline V gene sequence: CDR1 MDHEN, CDR2 SYDVKM. This CDR3 is built from 13 residues. The CDR3 coding sequence is TGTGCCAGCATATCCCAGGGGTTCCGGGAAGCTTTCTTT. Translation gives CASISQGFREAFF.

The chain employs TRBV29-1 and TRBJ2-3; TRBD1 matches 8 bases. V was pared by 6 bases and J by 5 bases, with 10 bases of the junction left unmatched. The CDR3 totals 14 residues. Germline CDR1 SQVTM, CDR2 ANQGSEA. The CDR3: CSVAHQGAGDTQYF. The CDR3 DNA reads as TGCAGCGTCGCCCACCAGGGGGCGGGAGATACGCAGTATTTT.

The genes are TRBV18 and TRBJ1-4, with TRBD1 as a possible D gene (5 bases). Trimming stripped 3 bases from V and 10 bases from J, with 21 bases between. Germline CDR1 KGHSH, CDR2 LQKENI. CDR3 length: 16 residues. The CDR3 loop reads CASSPPEGGRERKLFF. The CDR3 region has the DNA TGTGCCAGCTCACCCCCGGAAGGTGGCAGGGAACGAAAACTGTTTTTT.

The V gene is TRBV2, the J gene TRBJ2-1; no reliable D call. Germline CDR1 reads SNHLY; CDR2 reads FYNNEI. V was shortened by 7 bases and J by 2 bases, with 9 bases between the two germline ends. The CDR3 loop spans 13 amino acids. CDR3 in DNA: TGTGCCAGCAAGGCCACAACCTACAATGAGCAGTTCTTC. It encodes CASKATTYNEQFF.

The chain recombines TRBV18 with TRBJ1-4, with D possibly matching TRBD1 (6 bases). The germline V gene has CDR1 KGHSH and CDR2 LQKENI. The CDR3 spans 15 residues. Between the trimmed V and J ends, which lost 3 bases and 5 bases, there was a span of 13 bases. This chain's CDR3 is CASSPRTAQNEKLFF. The CDR3 DNA reads TGTGCCAGCTCACCCAGGACAGCTCAGAATGAAAAACTGTTTTTT.

The J gene is TRBJ1-4, the V gene TRBV5-1; the D is unclear. The CDR3 extends over 14 amino acids. V was clipped by 2 bases and J by 8 bases, with 13 bases between them. The V gene's germline CDR1 is SGHRS and CDR2 YFSETQ. DNA of the CDR3: TGCGCCAGCAGCTTCGGCCCGAGGGAGGAAAAACTGTTTTTT. It specifies CASSFGPREEKLFF.

This CDR3 reads CASSLVGIYEQYF. CDR3 in DNA: TGTGCCAGCAGCCTTGTGGGGATTTACGAGCAGTACTTC. The chain uses TRBV7-2 and TRBJ2-7, with no clear D. The V gene's germline CDR1 is SGHTA and CDR2 FQGNSA. The CDR3 has 13 residues. Trimming pared 5 bases from V and 4 bases from J, leaving 12 bases between.

The chain links TRBV27 to TRBJ2-3; 10 bases align to TRBD2. The ends lost 3 bases at V and 4 bases at J; junction bases unmatched: 7. CDR3 length: 16 residues. CDR1 is MNHEY, CDR2 SMNVEV, per germline (reference sequence). This CDR3 reads CASSFRLAGGSDTQYF. The CDR3 DNA is TGTGCCAGCAGTTTCCGACTAGCGGGCGGATCAGATACGCAGTATTTT.

The count of this clone is one. The rearrangement links TRBV2 to TRBJ1-5; TRBD1 is a possible D gene (5 bases). The length of the CDR3 is 15 residues. Trimming took 6 bases from V and 3 from J, leaving 15 bases between them. The germline V gene has CDR1 SNHLY and CDR2 FYNNEI. This chain's CDR3 is CASSPSGGINQPQHF. CDR3 DNA sequence: TGTGCCAGCAGCCCCTCGGGGGGGATCAATCAGCCCCAGCATTTT. The whole variable domain, filled in from reference TRBV2 and TRBJ1-5, reads EPEVTQTPSHQVTQMGQEVILRCVPISNHLYFYWYRQILGQKVEFLVSFYNNEISEKSEIFDDQFSVERPDGSNFTLKIRSTKLEDSAMYFCASSPSGGINQPQHFGDGTRLSIL.

J is TRBJ2-1 and V is TRBV6-6; weak D call: TRBD1 (6 bases). CDR3 length: 14 residues. Trimming shortened V by 2 bases and J by 9 bases, and 14 bases separated the two germline ends. CDR1 and CDR2 (germline): MNHNY, SVGAGI (reference sequence). For the CDR3, the DNA is TGTGCCAGCAGTTACGGGGGAAAGGGGGTTGAGCAGTTCTTC. This gives the protein CASSYGGKGVEQFF.

Comments on this clone: The sample holds other DNA sequences that translate to the same CDR3. The chain has TRBV5-1 and TRBJ2-5, with 9 positions matching TRBD2. Unmatched junction bases numbered 6, after V lost 2 bases and J lost 4 bases. Germline CDR1 and CDR2: SGHRS and YFSETQ. The length of the CDR3 is 15 residues. The CDR3 spells CASSLAGGGGETQYF. DNA of the CDR3: TGCGCCAGCAGCTTAGCGGGAGGCGGGGGAGAGACCCAGTACTTC.

CDR3 residues: CASSLSNLYSGPNYGYTF. The CDR3 coding sequence is TGTGCCAGCAGTTTATCCAATCTCTACAGCGGACCTAACTATGGCTACACCTTC. The chain is built from TRBV28 and TRBJ1-2, with D unclear. Per the germline V gene, CDR1 is MDHEN and CDR2 is SYDVKM. Trimming removed 1 base from V and 0 bases from J, with 18 bases in between. CDR3 length equals 18 residues.

The chain carries TRBV11-2 and TRBJ2-7; 8 bases map to TRBD2. Germline values: CDR1 SGHAT, CDR2 FQNNGV. The CDR3 totals 17 residues. Trimming cost V 3 bases and J 1 base; bases outside gene matches: 11. CDR3 DNA sequence: TGTGCCAGCAGCTTCCGCCTATTAGCGGGGCAATCCTACGAGCAGTACTTC. Protein product: CASSFRLLAGQSYEQYF.

The genes are TRBV19 and TRBJ2-3, with TRBD1 identical over 11 bases. This CDR3 has 17 residues. Germline assignment: CDR1 LNHDA and CDR2 SQIVND (reference sequence). The V gene end was trimmed by 4 bases and the J gene end by 1 base; junction bases not matched to a gene: 7. The CDR3 nucleotides read TGTGCCAGTAGTACCAGGACAGGGGGCGCGGGCACAGATACGCAGTATTTT. It yields the protein CASSTRTGGAGTDTQYF.